The next 26 T cell receptor beta chains were all read from a single sample in a study of CD8 T cells in Susac syndrome. Random hexamers were used to reverse transcribe about 0.5 to 1 ug of RNA. TCRdb recomputed calls from the immunoSEQ multiplex PCR reads with MiXCR, one row per CDR3 protein. The sample records roughly 150,000 distinct CDR3 sequences, roughly 95% being singletons. The sequenced sample was CD4+ T cells from PBMCs. The receptors come from a human donor with Susac syndrome.

The V call is TRBV20-1, the J call TRBJ1-5; D is ambiguous. The CDR3 runs 12 residues. Trimming left V 5 bases short and J 5 bases short, with 10 bases between. CDR1 is DFQATT and CDR2 is SNEGSKA in the germline V gene (reference sequence). This CDR3 reads CSAQDGDQPQHF. The DNA for the CDR3 is TGCAGTGCTCAAGACGGGGATCAGCCCCAGCATTTT.

The gene calls are TRBV5-1 and TRBJ2-2, with TRBD1 identical over 9 bases. Germline V gene lookup returns CDR1 SGHRS and CDR2 YFSETQ. V shed 7 bases and J 5 bases; nucleotides not matched to a gene: 9. The CDR3 has 15 amino acids. CDR3 DNA sequence: TGCGCCAGCTCAATGAGGACAGGGGAGACCGGGGAGCTGTTTTTT. This codes for CASSMRTGETGELFF. Supplemented by reference TRBV5-1 and TRBJ2-2, the full variable domain reads KAGVTQTPRYLIKTRGQQVTLSCSPISGHRSVSWYQQTPGQGLQFLFEYFSETQRNKGNFPGRFSGRQFSNSRSEMNVSTLELGDSALYLCASSMRTGETGELFFGEGSRLTVL.

The chain couples TRBV7-2 to TRBJ2-4; D is uncertain. This CDR3 comprises 14 residues. Trimming took off 1 base at V and 5 bases at J, with 9 bases between the two ends. In germline, CDR1 is SGHTA, CDR2 FQGNSA. CDR3 sequence (DNA): TGTGCCAGCAGCTTAGACAGAAGACAAAACATTCAGTACTTC. Translating it yields CASSLDRRQNIQYF.

As DNA, the CDR3 is TGTGCCAGCACTCCAAAAAAAGAGACCCAGTACTTC. Amino acids: CASTPKKETQYF. The genes are TRBV18 and TRBJ2-5; D call uncertain. Germline CDR1 is KGHSH and CDR2 is LQKENI. The CDR3 is 12 residues long. Trimming removed 8 bases from V and 3 bases from J, with 10 bases in between.

The J gene is TRBJ2-1, the V gene TRBV12-3 or TRBV12-4, with D uncertain. V was clipped by 5 bases and J by 7 bases, with 9 bases between them. The CDR3 covers 12 residues. CDR3: CASSRVRNEQFF. CDR3 DNA: TGTGCCAGCAGTAGAGTACGGAATGAGCAGTTCTTC.

The genes are TRBV29-1 and TRBJ2-1, with 7 bases lining up with TRBD2. This CDR3 is 15 amino acids long. V was clipped by 0 bases and J by 4 bases; unmatched bases: 6. The germline CDR1 and CDR2 sequences are SQVTM and ANQGSEA. The CDR3 sequence is CSVEERGGVYNEQFF. CDR3 sequence (DNA): TGCAGCGTTGAAGAAAGGGGAGGGGTATACAATGAGCAGTTCTTC.

The genes are TRBV5-6 and TRBJ2-5; 11 positions match TRBD2. This CDR3 spans 16 amino acids. Germline assignment: CDR1 SGHDT and CDR2 YYEEEE. V shed 4 bases, J shed 4 bases, and the junction held 9 bases outside the gene matches. CDR3 sequence reads: CASSLLSGGALETQYF. CDR3 bases: TGTGCCAGCAGCCTCCTTAGCGGGGGGGCCTTAGAGACCCAGTACTTC.

The gene calls are TRBV6-2 or TRBV6-3 and TRBJ2-4, with D possibly matching TRBD1 (6 bases). V lost 2 bases and J lost 8, with 10 bases in between. This CDR3 has 13 amino acids. From germline, CDR1 is MNHEY and CDR2 SVGEGT. CDR3 protein: CASSYEPGDIQYF. Here the CDR3 DNA reads TGTGCCAGCAGTTACGAGCCAGGGGACATTCAGTACTTC.

This clonotype has only one observation. The chain is built from TRBV20-1 and TRBJ2-7; TRBD2 matches at 8 bases. CDR3 length: 13 amino acids. Germline CDR1 is DFQATT and CDR2 is SNEGSKA (reference sequence). The J segment lost 3 bases and the V segment lost 6 bases, leaving 7 bases of the junction unmatched. The CDR3 DNA follows: TGCAGTGCCTCAGACGGGGGGGTCTACGAGCAGTACTTC. It translates to CSASDGGVYEQYF.

This sequence joins TRBV7-2 and TRBJ2-2; 12 nucleotides align to TRBD2. The germline CDR1 and CDR2 sequences are SGHTA and FQGNSA. J lost 6 bases, V lost 5 bases, and 4 bases had no gene match. The CDR3 length is 15 residues. The CDR3 DNA is TGTGCCAGCAGCCCAAGACTAGCGGGGGCCGGGGAGCTGTTTTTT. This sequence encodes CASSPRLAGAGELFF. Variable domain in full (rest from reference TRBV7-2 and TRBJ2-2): GAGVSQSPSNKVTEKGKDVELRCDPISGHTALYWYRQSLGQGLEFLIYFQGNSAPDKSGLPSDRFSAERTGGSVSTLTIQRTQQEDSAVYLCASSPRLAGAGELFFGEGSRLTVL.

The chain has TRBV9 and TRBJ1-1; D might be TRBD1 (6 bases). The CDR3 extends over 16 amino acids. V was trimmed by 3 bases and J by 0 bases, leaving 15 bases between them. Germline CDR1 SGDLS, CDR2 YYNGEE. The CDR3 spells CASSAGTRVMNTEAFF. As DNA, the CDR3 is TGTGCCAGCAGCGCCGGGACACGGGTCATGAACACTGAAGCTTTCTTT.

In this sample, this clonotype turned up once. This chain links TRBV3-1 with TRBJ1-2; D is unclear. The germline CDR1 and CDR2 sequences are LGHDT and YNNKEL (reference sequence). V shed 1 base and J shed 4 bases, with 13 bases lying between them. This CDR3 region has 15 residues. The CDR3 sequence is CASSQGLGLGYGYTF. Here the CDR3 DNA reads TGTGCCAGCAGCCAAGGACTGGGGTTGGGCTATGGCTACACCTTC.

V usage is TRBV4-3 and J usage is TRBJ1-6; 8 nucleotides align to TRBD1. Looked up from germline, CDR1 is LGHNA and CDR2 is YSLEER. V lost 1 base to trimming and J lost 7 bases; unmatched junction nucleotides: 9. The CDR3 is 17 amino acids. CDR3 in amino acids: CASSQGFGQGNNSPLHF. The CDR3 nucleotides are TGCGCCAGCAGCCAAGGCTTCGGACAGGGCAACAATTCACCCCTCCACTTT.

DNA of the CDR3: TGTGCCAGCAGCTTGGGACTAGTTGCCGGGGAGCTGTTTTTT. As protein: CASSLGLVAGELFF. The gene calls are TRBV5-6 and TRBJ2-2; perhaps TRBD2 as D (6 bases). The germline gives CDR1 SGHDT, CDR2 YYEEEE. Trimming pared 0 bases from V and 6 bases from J, leaving 9 bases between. This CDR3 has 14 residues.

This chain links TRBV20-1 with TRBJ2-5; TRBD2 agrees at 13 bases. The CDR3 is 17 amino acids. The V segment lost 5 bases and the J segment 1 base; nucleotides outside the gene matches: 10. In germline, CDR1 is DFQATT, CDR2 SNEGSKA (reference sequence). CDR3 nucleotide sequence: TGCAGTGCTTACGGACTAGCGGGGGAGGGGTCCCAAGAGACCCAGTACTTC. This codes for CSAYGLAGEGSQETQYF.

V is TRBV5-1 and J is TRBJ1-5; 7 nucleotides match TRBD1. Trimming cost V 5 bases and J 0 bases; bases outside gene matches: 8. Germline V lookup: CDR1 SGHRS, CDR2 YFSETQ. CDR3 length: 16 amino acids. CDR3: CASRPGTVDSNQPQHF. CDR3 nucleotide sequence: TGCGCCAGCAGACCCGGGACAGTAGATAGCAATCAGCCCCAGCATTTT.

The chain carries TRBV3-1 and TRBJ1-2; no definite D call. This CDR3 has 14 amino acids. The germline CDR1 and CDR2 sequences are LGHDT and YNNKEL (reference sequence). The V and J ends lost 1 base and 2 bases respectively, with 8 bases between them. The CDR3 DNA sequence: TGTGCCAGCAGCCAAGTAGGGAAGAACTATGGCTACACCTTC. Translating gives CASSQVGKNYGYTF.

This clonotype was recorded once. This chain joins TRBV6-5 and TRBJ2-5; 8 bases map to TRBD1. V lost 5 bases and J lost 7; bases outside the gene matches: 9. The CDR3 consists of 14 residues. CDR1 and CDR2 from the germline V gene are MNHEY and SVGAGI. The CDR3 protein is CASSAPGTGGTQYF. The CDR3 DNA reads TGTGCCAGCAGTGCTCCGGGGACAGGCGGGACCCAGTACTTC.

The rearrangement joins TRBV2 to TRBJ2-5; D unresolved. Germline values: CDR1 SNHLY, CDR2 FYNNEI. The CDR3 covers 11 residues. V shed 8 bases and J shed 4 bases, with 8 bases lying between them. CDR3 protein: CASCSSETQYF. The DNA for the CDR3 is TGTGCCAGCTGCTCTTCAGAGACCCAGTACTTC.

The chain couples TRBV20-1 to TRBJ2-7; D remains unclear. The length of the CDR3 is 15 residues. Germline CDR1 is DFQATT and CDR2 is SNEGSKA (reference sequence). Trimming removed 2 bases at V and 0 bases at J, with 14 bases between. The CDR3 protein is CSARSGVGSSYEQYF. The CDR3 DNA follows: TGCAGTGCTAGATCCGGAGTCGGTTCCTCCTACGAGCAGTACTTC.

DNA of the CDR3: TGTGCCAGCAGCAATCAGGGGGCTCTCTTT. Its protein product is CASSNQGALF. The V gene is TRBV21-1, the J gene TRBJ1-1; the tabulated D call, TRBD1, remains unverified against the DNA. TRBV21-1 is assigned pseudogene status. This CDR3 contains 10 residues.

The chain combines TRBV12-5 with TRBJ1-1; D uncertain. Germline V CDR1 and CDR2: LGHNT, FRNRAP. This CDR3 is built from 13 residues. The V end was cut by 4 bases, the J end by 3 bases, with 9 bases between. CDR3 residues: CASGSPWDTEAFF. The CDR3 coding sequence is TGTGCTAGTGGTTCCCCCTGGGACACTGAAGCTTTCTTT.

V usage is TRBV7-9 and J usage is TRBJ2-5; the match to TRBD1 covers 9 bases. The CDR3 has 15 residues. CDR1 is SEHNR, CDR2 FQNEAQ, per germline (reference sequence). The trim removed 5 bases at V and 5 bases at J, leaving 9 bases unmatched. CDR3 loop: CASSPKGDREETQYF. The CDR3 coding sequence is TGTGCCAGCAGCCCCAAGGGGGACAGGGAGGAGACCCAGTACTTC.

The V gene is TRBV29-1, the J gene TRBJ2-2; no definite D call. Germline V gene lookup returns CDR1 SQVTM and CDR2 ANQGSEA. This CDR3 is built from 11 residues. V was shortened by 5 bases and J by 5 bases, with 6 bases between the two germline ends. In DNA form, the CDR3 reads TGCAGCGTTCGACGAACCGGGGAGCTGTTTTTT. Protein product: CSVRRTGELFF.

The chain employs TRBV29-1 and TRBJ1-1; 8 nucleotides line up with TRBD1. The V gene end was trimmed by 7 bases and the J gene end by 3 bases; junction bases not matched to a gene: 7. The V gene's germline CDR1 is SQVTM and CDR2 ANQGSEA. The CDR3 loop spans 13 amino acids. This CDR3 reads CSASGGMDTEAFF. CDR3 DNA: TGCAGCGCCTCAGGGGGCATGGACACTGAAGCTTTCTTT.

The chain recombines TRBV5-6 with TRBJ1-2; no clear D gene. The ends were cut back, 1 base at V and 5 bases at J, with 6 bases in the middle. The germline gives CDR1 SGHDT, CDR2 YYEEEE. The CDR3 has 12 residues. In nucleotides, the CDR3 is TGTGCCAGCAGCTTGAGAACTTATGGCTACACCTTC. Amino acid sequence: CASSLRTYGYTF.